The clone carrying this T cell receptor (beta chain) has ten or more counts. These data come from a study of T cells after posttransplantation cyclophosphamide. Here immunoSEQ multiplex PCR was the method, and the copy in TCRdb shows in-frame clones only, minus some. The specimen has under 50,000 clones, none found just once. The sequenced sample was PBMCs. The receptor comes from a woman between 45 and 65 years old in good health and a related stem cell transplant donor.

This chain's CDR3 is CASSTQGRGDYGYTF. Here the CDR3 DNA reads TGTGCCAGCAGCACGCAGGGGCGGGGGGACTATGGCTACACCTTC. The gene calls are TRBV7-9 and TRBJ1-2; TRBD1 is a possible D gene (6 bases). This CDR3 is built from 15 residues. CDR1 is SEHNR, CDR2 FQNEAQ, per germline (reference sequence). V was shortened by 5 bases and J by 3 bases, with 16 bases between the two germline ends.